A selection of T cell receptor beta chains follows, all from one sample in a study of shared clonotypes between healthy human individuals. Method: immunoSEQ multiplex PCR; TCRdb's copy keeps in-frame clones and lacks some. Found here are more than 2 million clones, 95% of them singletons; the top ten hold about 0.13%. Sequences were obtained from naive CD4+ T cells sorted from blood. These receptors came from a man aged 18 to 29 in good health. Each CDR3 is given with its conserved first and last residue. A D gene is named only where the DNA matches it firmly. Where a row states a size, it is once, few, many or the class of an expanded clone; other rows omit it.

d_gene: .; v_gene: TRBV7-9; abundance: .; j_gene: TRBJ1-2; CDR3aa: CASSLDGLSGYTF; CDR3nt: TGTGCCAGCAGCTTAGACGGGCTCTCCGGCTACACCTTC
d_gene: .; v_gene: TRBV5-1; abundance: .; j_gene: TRBJ1-1; CDR3aa: CASSPRHLGGNTEAFF; CDR3nt: TGCGCCAGCAGCCCCCGACACCTGGGCGGGAACACTGAAGCTTTCTTT
d_gene: .; v_gene: TRBV4-2; abundance: .; j_gene: TRBJ2-1; CDR3aa: CASSQDDGDEQFF; CDR3nt: TGTGCCAGCAGCCAAGATGACGGGGATGAGCAGTTCTTC
d_gene: TRBD2; v_gene: TRBV7-2; abundance: .; j_gene: TRBJ2-3; CDR3aa: CASSSSGRVDTQYF; CDR3nt: TGTGCCAGCAGCTCTAGCGGGAGAGTAGATACGCAGTATTTT
d_gene: TRBD1; v_gene: TRBV7-6; abundance: once; j_gene: TRBJ1-1; CDR3aa: CASSLGTGVVGTEAFF; CDR3nt: TGTGCCAGCAGCTTGGGGACAGGGGTAGTTGGCACTGAAGCTTTCTTT
d_gene: .; v_gene: TRBV5-6; abundance: once; j_gene: TRBJ2-3; CDR3aa: CASDLLWDDGASTDTQYF; CDR3nt: TGTGCCAGCGACCTCCTTTGGGATGACGGAGCTAGCACAGATACGCAGTATTTT
d_gene: TRBD2; v_gene: TRBV4-1; abundance: .; j_gene: TRBJ2-5; CDR3aa: CASSPGVRLAGLQETQYF; CDR3nt: TGCGCCAGCAGCCCAGGTGTCCGACTAGCGGGATTGCAGGAGACCCAGTACTTC
d_gene: .; v_gene: TRBV7-9; abundance: .; j_gene: TRBJ1-6; CDR3aa: CASSLDLNSPLHF; CDR3nt: TGTGCCAGCAGCTTAGATCTGAATTCACCCCTCCACTTT
d_gene: .; v_gene: TRBV4-1; abundance: .; j_gene: TRBJ2-2; CDR3aa: CASSQTQLPPGELFF; CDR3nt: TGCGCCAGCAGCCAAACCCAACTACCCCCCGGGGAGCTGTTTTTT
d_gene: .; v_gene: TRBV21-1; abundance: .; j_gene: TRBJ2-7; CDR3aa: CASGLAVTYEQYF; CDR3nt: TGTGCCAGCGGACTAGCGGTAACCTACGAGCAGTACTTC
d_gene: .; v_gene: TRBV5-1; abundance: .; j_gene: TRBJ1-6; CDR3aa: CASSLDTGSNSPLHF; CDR3nt: TGCGCCAGCAGCTTGGACACAGGTTCTAATTCACCCCTCCACTTT
d_gene: TRBD1; v_gene: TRBV7-2; abundance: .; j_gene: TRBJ1-5; CDR3aa: CASSLGTGASNQPQHF; CDR3nt: TGTGCCAGCAGCTTAGGGACAGGGGCATCTAATCAGCCCCAGCATTTT
d_gene: .; v_gene: TRBV6-5; abundance: .; j_gene: TRBJ1-4; CDR3aa: CASSITGSNEKLFF; CDR3nt: TGTGCCAGCAGCATTACAGGGTCCAATGAAAAACTGTTTTTT
d_gene: TRBD2; v_gene: TRBV7-9; abundance: .; j_gene: TRBJ2-1; CDR3aa: CASSPGTSGPYNEQFF; CDR3nt: TGTGCCAGCAGCCCAGGGACTAGCGGACCCTACAATGAGCAGTTCTTC
d_gene: TRBD2; v_gene: TRBV6-6; abundance: .; j_gene: TRBJ2-1; CDR3aa: CATALAGFHNEQFF; CDR3nt: TGTGCCACCGCGCTAGCGGGCTTCCACAATGAGCAGTTCTTC
d_gene: TRBD1; v_gene: TRBV10-3; abundance: .; j_gene: TRBJ2-1; CDR3aa: CAIRPGQGGYNEQFF; CDR3nt: TGTGCCATCAGACCGGGACAGGGAGGTTACAATGAGCAGTTCTTC
d_gene: .; v_gene: TRBV28; abundance: .; j_gene: TRBJ2-3; CDR3aa: CASSRLGGPDTQYF; CDR3nt: TGTGCCAGCAGCCGGCTCGGGGGCCCAGATACGCAGTATTTT
d_gene: .; v_gene: TRBV5-6; abundance: .; j_gene: TRBJ2-1; CDR3aa: CASTPPRGIYNEQFF; CDR3nt: TGTGCCAGCACCCCTCCGCGGGGCATTTACAATGAGCAGTTCTTC
d_gene: .; v_gene: TRBV28; abundance: .; j_gene: TRBJ2-7; CDR3aa: CASSTPTVPSSYEQYF; CDR3nt: TGTGCCAGCAGTACCCCGACAGTACCTAGCTCCTACGAGCAGTACTTC
d_gene: .; v_gene: TRBV2; abundance: .; j_gene: TRBJ2-3; CDR3aa: CASNPAEGDTQYF; CDR3nt: TGTGCCAGCAACCCAGCGGAGGGAGATACGCAGTATTTT
d_gene: .; v_gene: TRBV15; abundance: .; j_gene: TRBJ1-5; CDR3aa: CATSRDLVDQPQHF; CDR3nt: TGTGCCACCAGCAGAGATCTAGTCGATCAGCCCCAGCATTTT
d_gene: .; v_gene: TRBV23-1; abundance: .; j_gene: TRBJ1-1; CDR3aa: CASSQSFREMNTEAFF; CDR3nt: TGCGCCAGCAGTCAATCTTTCCGGGAGATGAACACTGAAGCTTTCTTT
d_gene: .; v_gene: TRBV19; abundance: .; j_gene: TRBJ2-5; CDR3aa: CASSINRQETQYF; CDR3nt: TGTGCCAGTAGTATCAACAGACAAGAGACCCAGTACTTC
d_gene: .; v_gene: TRBV19; abundance: .; j_gene: TRBJ1-6; CDR3aa: CASSIDRGAGNSPLHF; CDR3nt: TGTGCCAGTAGTATAGATCGGGGGGCTGGTAATTCACCCCTCCACTTT
d_gene: TRBD2; v_gene: TRBV6-1; abundance: .; j_gene: TRBJ2-7; CDR3aa: CASRRTSGSYEQYF; CDR3nt: TGTGCCAGCAGAAGGACTAGCGGGAGCTACGAGCAGTACTTC
d_gene: .; v_gene: TRBV6-6; abundance: .; j_gene: TRBJ1-5; CDR3aa: CASSYNHRDGNQPQHF; CDR3nt: TGTGCCAGCAGTTATAATCACCGGGATGGCAATCAGCCCCAGCATTTT
d_gene: .; v_gene: TRBV4-1; abundance: .; j_gene: TRBJ1-5; CDR3aa: CASSQPRDGNQPQHF; CDR3nt: TGCGCCAGCAGCCAACCCCGGGACGGCAATCAGCCCCAGCATTTT
d_gene: .; v_gene: TRBV9; abundance: .; j_gene: TRBJ2-1; CDR3aa: CASSVGTLNNEQFF; CDR3nt: TGTGCCAGCAGCGTAGGCACCCTAAACAATGAGCAGTTCTTC
d_gene: .; v_gene: TRBV7-6; abundance: .; j_gene: TRBJ2-7; CDR3aa: CASSLGGGPNYEQYF; CDR3nt: TGTGCCAGCAGCTTAGGGGGCGGGCCCAACTACGAGCAGTACTTC
d_gene: TRBD1; v_gene: TRBV28; abundance: .; j_gene: TRBJ1-3; CDR3aa: CASRQQGAGNTIYF; CDR3nt: TGTGCCAGCAGGCAACAGGGGGCGGGAAACACCATATATTTT
d_gene: TRBD2; v_gene: TRBV7-3; abundance: .; j_gene: TRBJ2-5; CDR3aa: CASSPSGGPQETQYF; CDR3nt: TGTGCCAGCAGCCCGAGCGGGGGGCCTCAAGAGACCCAGTACTTC
d_gene: TRBD1; v_gene: TRBV5-6; abundance: .; j_gene: TRBJ2-1; CDR3aa: CASSPDRYNEQFF; CDR3nt: TGTGCCAGCAGCCCGGACAGGTACAATGAGCAGTTCTTC
d_gene: TRBD1; v_gene: TRBV5-6; abundance: .; j_gene: TRBJ2-2; CDR3aa: CASSVYGTANTGELFF; CDR3nt: TGTGCCAGCAGCGTATACGGGACAGCGAACACCGGGGAGCTGTTTTTT
d_gene: .; v_gene: TRBV14; abundance: .; j_gene: TRBJ2-3; CDR3aa: CASSQNTDTQYF; CDR3nt: TGTGCCAGCAGCCAAAACACAGATACGCAGTATTTT
d_gene: TRBD2; v_gene: TRBV6-1; abundance: .; j_gene: TRBJ2-7; CDR3aa: CATSGGGSAYEQYF; CDR3nt: TGTGCCACCTCAGGCGGGGGATCAGCCTACGAGCAGTACTTC
d_gene: TRBD1; v_gene: TRBV2; abundance: .; j_gene: TRBJ1-4; CDR3aa: CASSARTGWGLFF; CDR3nt: TGTGCCAGCAGTGCACGGACAGGGTGGGGGCTGTTTTTT
d_gene: TRBD2; v_gene: TRBV19; abundance: .; j_gene: TRBJ2-2; CDR3aa: CASSTSGRAGANTGELFF; CDR3nt: TGTGCCAGTTCTACTAGCGGGAGGGCTGGAGCGAACACCGGGGAGCTGTTTTTT
d_gene: .; v_gene: TRBV4-3; abundance: .; j_gene: TRBJ2-1; CDR3aa: CASSLPWGAGVGNEQFF; CDR3nt: TGCGCCAGCAGCCTTCCCTGGGGGGCGGGAGTGGGTAATGAGCAGTTCTTC
d_gene: .; v_gene: TRBV5-8; abundance: .; j_gene: TRBJ1-1; CDR3aa: CASSLNSNGFTNTEAFF; CDR3nt: TGTGCCAGCAGCTTGAATTCCAACGGCTTTACAAACACTGAAGCTTTCTTT
d_gene: .; v_gene: TRBV5-6; abundance: .; j_gene: TRBJ2-7; CDR3aa: CASSLPGEQYF; CDR3nt: TGTGCCAGCAGCTTGCCCGGCGAGCAGTACTTC
d_gene: .; v_gene: TRBV2; abundance: once; j_gene: TRBJ1-5; CDR3aa: CASSEDTYSNQPQHF; CDR3nt: TGTGCCAGCAGTGAAGACACCTATAGCAATCAGCCCCAGCATTTT
d_gene: .; v_gene: TRBV5-1; abundance: .; j_gene: TRBJ2-7; CDR3aa: CASSLRNGVYEQYF; CDR3nt: TGCGCCAGCAGCTTGCGGAACGGGGTTTACGAGCAGTACTTC
d_gene: .; v_gene: TRBV1; abundance: .; j_gene: TRBJ2-3; CDR3aa: CTKETDTQYF; CDR3nt: TGCACCAAGGAGACAGATACGCAGTATTTT
d_gene: TRBD2; v_gene: TRBV4-3; abundance: .; j_gene: TRBJ2-2; CDR3aa: CASSQEASGSGGELFF; CDR3nt: TGCGCCAGCAGCCAAGAGGCTAGCGGGAGCGGCGGGGAGCTGTTTTTT
d_gene: .; v_gene: TRBV27; abundance: .; j_gene: TRBJ2-3; CDR3aa: CASRVLGGATDTQYF; CDR3nt: TGTGCCAGCAGAGTCCTTGGCGGGGCTACAGATACGCAGTATTTT
d_gene: TRBD2; v_gene: TRBV4-3; abundance: .; j_gene: TRBJ2-5; CDR3aa: CASSRSPPLAGGQETQYF; CDR3nt: TGCGCCAGCAGCCGAAGCCCCCCTCTAGCGGGAGGACAAGAGACCCAGTACTTC